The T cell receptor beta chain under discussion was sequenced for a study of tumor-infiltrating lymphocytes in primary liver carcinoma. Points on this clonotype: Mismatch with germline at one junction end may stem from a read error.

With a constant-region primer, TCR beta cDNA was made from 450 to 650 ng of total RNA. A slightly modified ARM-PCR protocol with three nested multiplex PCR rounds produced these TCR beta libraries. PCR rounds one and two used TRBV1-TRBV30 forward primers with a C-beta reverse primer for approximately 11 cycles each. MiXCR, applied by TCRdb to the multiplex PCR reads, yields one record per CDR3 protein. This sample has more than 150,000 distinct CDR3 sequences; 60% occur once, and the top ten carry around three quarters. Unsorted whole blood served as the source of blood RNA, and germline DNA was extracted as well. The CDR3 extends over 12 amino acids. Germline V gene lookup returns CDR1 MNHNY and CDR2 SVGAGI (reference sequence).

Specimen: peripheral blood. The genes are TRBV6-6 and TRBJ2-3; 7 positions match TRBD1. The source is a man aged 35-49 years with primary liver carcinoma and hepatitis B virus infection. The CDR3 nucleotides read TGTGTCAGCAGTACACAGGGGGATACGCAGTATTTT. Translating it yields CVSSTQGDTQYF.